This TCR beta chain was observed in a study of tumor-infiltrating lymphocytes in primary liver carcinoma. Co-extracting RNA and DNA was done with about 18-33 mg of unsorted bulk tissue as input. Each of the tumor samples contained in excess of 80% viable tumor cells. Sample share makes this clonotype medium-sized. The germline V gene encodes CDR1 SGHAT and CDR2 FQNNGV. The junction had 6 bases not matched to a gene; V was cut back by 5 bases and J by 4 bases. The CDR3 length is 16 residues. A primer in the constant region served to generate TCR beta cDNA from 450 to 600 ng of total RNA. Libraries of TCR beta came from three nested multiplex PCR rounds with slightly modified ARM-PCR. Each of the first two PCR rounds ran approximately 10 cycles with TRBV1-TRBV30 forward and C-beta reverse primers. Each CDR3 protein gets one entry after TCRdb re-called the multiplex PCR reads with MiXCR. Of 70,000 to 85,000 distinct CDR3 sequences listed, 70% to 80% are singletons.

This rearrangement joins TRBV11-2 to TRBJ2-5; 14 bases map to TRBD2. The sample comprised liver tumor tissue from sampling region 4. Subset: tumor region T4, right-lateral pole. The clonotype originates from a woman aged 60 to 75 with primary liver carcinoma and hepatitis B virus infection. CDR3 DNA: TGTGCCAGCAGCCCCGGGACTAGCGGGAGTAGAGAGACCCAGTACTTC. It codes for CASSPGTSGSRETQYF.